The 13 T cell receptor beta chains listed next were all sequenced from one sample in a study of a mutant IDH1 vaccine in newly diagnosed glioma. Their cognate antigens are unknown. Clones were sequenced by immunoSEQ multiplex PCR, and TCRdb holds only the in-frame ones, with some missing. The sample lists about 29,000 clones, around 80% seen once, with around 7.6% in the top ten. Described time point: week 35, safety follow-up. All doses held 300 ug of mutant IDH1 20-mer peptide, with topical imiquimod. Sequencing used PBMCs, obtained from a glioma patient whose treatment included an IDH1 peptide vaccine. The source of these receptors is a man between 50 and 59 years old with glioma.

This chain connects TRBV19 to TRBJ2-2; 10 bases agree with TRBD1. The CDR3 length is 17 residues. Germline-derived CDR1 and CDR2 are LNHDA and SQIVND (reference sequence). V gave up 1 base and J gave up 4 bases; unmatched junction bases: 6. This chain's CDR3 is CASSIGPTGGFTGELFF. The CDR3 DNA reads TGTGCCAGTAGTATAGGACCGACAGGGGGCTTCACCGGGGAGCTGTTTTTT.

This chain connects TRBV7-9 to TRBJ1-2; TRBD1 matches 7 bases. The trim removed 3 bases at V and 12 bases at J, leaving 16 bases unmatched. The germline V gene has CDR1 SEHNR and CDR2 FQNEAQ (reference sequence). The CDR3 sequence is 15 residues long. The CDR3 protein is CASSLGAADRAGHTF. Written as DNA, the CDR3 is TGTGCCAGCAGCTTGGGGGCCGCCGACAGGGCCGGTCACACCTTC.

This chain joins TRBV7-2 and TRBJ2-7; 9 bases align to TRBD1. V was clipped by 4 bases and J by 6 bases; unmatched bases: 16. Looked up from germline, CDR1 is SGHTA and CDR2 is FQGNSA. The CDR3 is 17 residues long. DNA for the CDR3: TGTGCCAGCAGCTCCAGGGGACAGGGAAGTCGGGCAGGCGAGCAGTACTTC. Amino acids: CASSSRGQGSRAGEQYF.

The CDR3 DNA reads TGTGCCTTGACGAGGGGGGCGGCGGAGCAGTACTTC. This gives the protein CALTRGAAEQYF. The J gene is TRBJ2-7, the V gene TRBV30; D is perhaps TRBD1 or TRBD2 (6 bases each). Per germline, CDR1 GTSNPN and CDR2 SVGIG (reference sequence). Trimming took off 7 bases at V and 7 bases at J, with 17 bases between the two ends. The CDR3 covers 12 residues.

The V gene is TRBV6-1, the J gene TRBJ2-7, with 7 bases aligning to TRBD2. Per the germline V gene, CDR1 is MNHNS and CDR2 is SASEGT. Trimming cost V 1 base and J 4 bases; bases outside gene matches: 4. This CDR3 contains 14 residues. Here the CDR3 reads CASSEVGGWYEQYF. For the CDR3, the DNA is TGTGCCAGCAGTGAAGTCGGGGGGTGGTACGAGCAGTACTTC.

The chain joins TRBV15 to TRBJ1-4; D is perhaps TRBD1 (5 bases). This CDR3 has 15 amino acids. The V gene's germline CDR1 is LNHNV and CDR2 YYDKDF (reference sequence). V lost 2 bases and J lost 5, with 12 bases in between. The CDR3 DNA is TGTGCCACCAGCAGAAAGACAGAGATCAATGAAAAACTGTTTTTT. Amino acid sequence: CATSRKTEINEKLFF.

The V gene is TRBV28, the J gene TRBJ2-2; no clear D. V dropped 3 bases and J dropped 4 bases, with 12 bases sitting between them. Germline CDR1 and CDR2: MDHEN and SYDVKM. CDR3 size: 15 residues. CDR3 protein: CASSFVSRFTGELFF. The DNA for the CDR3 is TGTGCCAGCAGTTTCGTTAGTCGGTTCACCGGGGAGCTGTTTTTT. Supplemented by reference TRBV28 and TRBJ2-2, the full variable domain reads DVKVTQSSRYLVKRTGEKVFLECVQDMDHENMFWYRQDPGLGLRLIYFSYDVKMKEKGDIPEGYSVSREKKERFSLILESASTNQTSMYLCASSFVSRFTGELFFGEGSRLTVL.

On this clone: Its ends do not fully match the called genes, so a read error is possible. The chain combines TRBV7-7 with TRBJ2-5; maybe TRBD2 (6 bases). The CDR3 has 15 amino acids. Germline CDR1 and CDR2: SSHAT and FNYEAQ (reference sequence). CDR3 bases: TGTGCTAGCAGCTTAGGCGGGATGGGCGCGGAGACCCAGTACTTC. This sequence encodes CASSLGGMGAETQYF.

This chain joins TRBV20-1 and TRBJ2-5; no clear D gene. Germline loops: CDR1 DFQATT, CDR2 SNEGSKA (reference sequence). Trimming pared 4 bases from V and 1 base from J, leaving 1 base between. The CDR3 has 10 amino acids. The CDR3 is CSAIQETQYF. CDR3 bases: TGCAGTGCTATCCAAGAGACCCAGTACTTC.

The chain has TRBV19 and TRBJ2-5; TRBD1 agrees at 9 bases. The length of the CDR3 is 16 residues. Germline values: CDR1 LNHDA, CDR2 SQIVND (reference sequence). V shed 4 bases and J 5 bases; nucleotides not matched to a gene: 11. CDR3 protein: CASSTSTGGFIETQYF. For the CDR3, the DNA is TGTGCCAGTAGTACTTCGACAGGGGGGTTTATTGAGACCCAGTACTTC. Combining the CDR3 with reference TRBV19 and TRBJ2-5 gives the whole variable domain DGGITQSPKYLFRKEGQNVTLSCEQNLNHDAMYWYRQDPGQGLRLIYYSQIVNDFQKGDIAEGYSVSREKKESFPLTVTSAQKNPTAFYLCASSTSTGGFIETQYFGPGTRLLVL.

The rearrangement links TRBV5-1 to TRBJ2-3; D is unclear. V dropped 6 bases and J dropped 0 bases, with 11 bases sitting between them. The CDR3 has 14 amino acids. Germline assignment: CDR1 SGHRS and CDR2 YFSETQ. CDR3 loop: CASTLGGSTDTQYF. Written as DNA, the CDR3 is TGCGCCAGCACCCTGGGCGGTAGCACAGATACGCAGTATTTT. Full variable domain (remainder filled in from reference TRBV5-1 and TRBJ2-3): KAGVTQTPRYLIKTRGQQVTLSCSPISGHRSVSWYQQTPGQGLQFLFEYFSETQRNKGNFPGRFSGRQFSNSRSEMNVSTLELGDSALYLCASTLGGSTDTQYFGPGTRLTVL.

The V gene is TRBV29-1, the J gene TRBJ2-5, with 9 bases lining up with TRBD2. The CDR3 contains 15 residues. Germline lookup yields CDR1 SQVTM and CDR2 ANQGSEA. J gave up 4 bases and V 2 bases, and 8 bases lay outside the gene matches. The CDR3: CSVEIWLAGTETQYF. The CDR3, as DNA: TGCAGCGTTGAAATTTGGCTAGCGGGAACAGAGACCCAGTACTTC.

The sample holds a few counts of this clone. The J gene is TRBJ1-3, the V gene TRBV5-6; D call uncertain. The V gene's germline CDR1 is SGHDT and CDR2 YYEEEE. Between the trimmed V and J ends, which lost 0 bases and 0 bases, there was a span of 7 bases. The CDR3 extends over 15 amino acids. The CDR3 DNA is TGTGCCAGCAGCTTGGCCGCAGTCTCTGGAAACACCATATATTTT. This translates into CASSLAAVSGNTIYF. The entire variable domain, with the rest obtained from reference TRBV5-6 and TRBJ1-3, is as follows: DAGVTQSPTHLIKTRGQQVTLRCSPKSGHDTVSWYQQALGQGPQFIFQYYEEEERQRGNFPDRFSGHQFPNYSSELNVNALLLGDSALYLCASSLAAVSGNTIYFGEGSWLTVV.